The 7 T cell receptor beta chains below all came from one sample that was sequenced in a study of T cells in Graves' hyperthyroidism and ophthalmopathy. Amplified TCR beta CDR3 regions derived from RNA transcripts. TCR CDR3 regions were first amplified by RT-PCR with HTBI primers. TCRdb re-analysed the multiplex PCR reads in MiXCR, keeping a single row per CDR3 protein. Of some 770,000 distinct CDR3 sequences in the sample, roughly 15% were seen once. What was sequenced was blood. All receptors come from a young man with Graves' hyperthyroidism.

Remarks on this clonotype: At one end, the junction sequence differs from germline, possibly due to a read error. This sequence joins TRBV27 and TRBJ2-6, with D unresolved. This CDR3 comprises 14 residues. The germline CDR1 and CDR2 sequences are MNHEY and SMNVEV (reference sequence). CDR3 DNA: TGTGCCGGCAGTCACCTCTCTGGGGCCAACGTCCTGACTTTC. It codes for CAGSHLSGANVLTF.

This clonotype occurred many times. The chain links TRBV28 to TRBJ1-5, with a tentative D call TRBD1 (6 bases). Trimming took 3 bases from V and 4 from J, leaving 13 bases between them. CDR3 size: 15 residues. In germline, CDR1 is MDHEN, CDR2 SYDVKM. The CDR3 loop is CASSFSGVYNQPQHF. CDR3 bases: TGTGCCAGCAGTTTCTCAGGGGTATATAATCAGCCCCAGCATTTT.

The gene calls are TRBV20-1 and TRBJ2-7; D is possibly TRBD2 (5 bases). The V end lost 0 bases, the J end lost 4 bases, and 19 bases lay between the germline ends. Germline V gene sequence: CDR1 DFQATT, CDR2 SNEGSKA (reference sequence). The CDR3 extends over 16 amino acids. This CDR3 reads CSARDPKRILGYEQYF. In DNA form, the CDR3 reads TGCAGTGCTAGAGATCCTAAGCGGATCCTAGGGTACGAGCAGTACTTC.

The sample holds many counts of this clonotype. The J gene is TRBJ2-5, the V gene TRBV11-2; 7 nucleotides match TRBD2. From germline, CDR1 is SGHAT and CDR2 FQNNGV. The trim removed 5 bases at V and 4 bases at J, leaving 7 bases unmatched. The CDR3 runs to 14 residues. CDR3 sequence (DNA): TGTGCCAGCAGCGTACCGGGAGGTGTAGAGACCCAGTACTTC. Translating gives CASSVPGGVETQYF.

This clonotype was picked up many times. V gene TRBV30 combines with J gene TRBJ1-3; maybe TRBD1 (5 bases). V lost 0 bases, J lost 2 bases, and 11 bases lay in between. CDR1 is GTSNPN and CDR2 is SVGIG in the germline V gene (reference sequence). This CDR3 comprises 15 residues. The CDR3 region has the DNA TGTGCCTGGAGTGTTGGCGGGACCACTGGAAACACCATATATTTT. It codes for CAWSVGGTTGNTIYF.

This clonotype occurred a few times. The chain carries TRBV3-1 and TRBJ2-7, with 10 bases aligning to TRBD2. CDR3 length: 15 residues. Germline V gives CDR1 LGHDT, CDR2 YNNKEL (reference sequence). V gave up 2 bases and J gave up 6 bases; unmatched junction bases: 7. This chain's CDR3 is CASSQLAGVVPEQYF. As DNA, the CDR3 is TGTGCCAGCAGCCAACTAGCGGGAGTCGTGCCCGAGCAGTACTTC.

This clonotype was seen repeatedly, ten times or more. V is TRBV7-9 and J is TRBJ2-1; 10 nucleotides match TRBD2. The CDR3 has 16 amino acids. Trimming removed 4 bases from V and 7 bases from J; junction bases left unmatched: 10. Germline loops: CDR1 SEHNR, CDR2 FQNEAQ (reference sequence). This CDR3 reads CASSYPASGSGNEQFF. The CDR3 DNA is TGTGCCAGCAGCTACCCGGCTAGCGGGAGTGGAAATGAGCAGTTCTTC. The full variable domain, in which reference TRBV7-9 and TRBJ2-1 provide the parts outside the CDR3, is DTGVSQNPRHKITKRGQNVTFRCDPISEHNRLYWYRQTLGQGPEFLTYFQNEAQLEKSRLLSDRFSAERPKGSFSTLEIQRTEQGDSAMYLCASSYPASGSGNEQFFGPGTRLTVL.